The 16 T cell receptor beta chains below come from one sample, sequenced in a study of shared clonotypes between healthy human individuals. This table comes from immunoSEQ multiplex PCR, and its TCRdb copy is limited to in-frame clones, with some not included. The sample shows about 730,000 clones, 55% to 75% of them seen only once. The sample taken for sequencing was memory CD4+ T cells sorted from blood. Subset here: CD45RA-negative fraction. The receptors were sampled from a woman aged 25 to 45 in good health.

The chain has TRBV18 and TRBJ2-7; TRBD1 aligns across 7 bases. CDR1 is KGHSH, CDR2 LQKENI, per germline. Trimming took 3 bases from V and 6 from J; bases not matched to a gene: 11. This CDR3 region has 15 residues. The chain's CDR3 is CASSPRQGFVSEQYF. The CDR3 nucleotides read TGTGCCAGCTCACCCCGACAGGGATTCGTAAGCGAGCAGTACTTC.

The chain couples TRBV2 to TRBJ1-4; D is unclear. This CDR3 contains 13 residues. CDR1 is SNHLY and CDR2 is FYNNEI in the germline V gene. Trimming cost V 5 bases and J 8 bases, with 12 bases left between them. CDR3 in amino acids: CASSKARGEKLFF. In DNA, the CDR3 is TGTGCCAGCAGTAAGGCTCGCGGAGAAAAACTGTTTTTT.

The chain uses TRBV5-4 and TRBJ2-3, with D uncertain. The ends were cut back, 4 bases at V and 4 bases at J, with 16 bases in the middle. The CDR3 sequence is 15 residues long. From germline, CDR1 is SGHNT and CDR2 YYREEE (reference sequence). DNA for the CDR3: TGTGCCAGCAGCCGGTACTCGACAAGCGCAGATACGCAGTATTTT. Amino acid sequence: CASSRYSTSADTQYF.

The rearrangement links TRBV27 to TRBJ2-7, with no clear D. The CDR3 contains 14 residues. Per germline, CDR1 MNHEY and CDR2 SMNVEV (reference sequence). The V and J ends lost 7 bases and 2 bases respectively, with 15 bases between them. CDR3 in DNA: TGTGCCAGCAAACGTGACTGGGTAGCCTACGAGCAGTACTTC. Amino acid sequence: CASKRDWVAYEQYF.

This chain uses TRBV10-2 with TRBJ2-3; the match to TRBD2 covers 8 bases. Germline assignment: CDR1 WSHSY and CDR2 SAAADI. The CDR3 consists of 16 residues. V gave up 0 bases and J gave up 0 bases; unmatched junction bases: 2. CDR3 sequence reads: CASSESRGRSTDTQYF. The CDR3 bases are TGCGCCAGCAGTGAGTCACGCGGGAGGAGCACAGATACGCAGTATTTT.

The chain combines TRBV6-5 with TRBJ1-1; D might be TRBD1 (5 bases). This CDR3 has 13 residues. Per the germline V gene, CDR1 is MNHEY and CDR2 is SVGAGI. V was cut by 4 bases and J by 4 bases, with 10 bases left in between. The CDR3: CASSFRESTEAFF. CDR3 bases: TGTGCCAGCAGTTTCAGGGAGAGCACTGAAGCTTTCTTT.

The chain joins TRBV5-8 to TRBJ2-1; D is perhaps TRBD1 or TRBD2 (5 bases each). The germline CDR1 and CDR2 sequences are SGHTS and YDEGEE. The CDR3 contains 13 residues. V lost 4 bases to trimming and J lost 9 bases, with 14 bases between them. CDR3 region: CASSTGLRIEQFF. CDR3 bases: TGTGCCAGCAGCACGGGGCTGCGGATTGAGCAGTTCTTC.

The gene calls are TRBV7-3 and TRBJ2-2, with 10 nucleotides matching TRBD2. This CDR3 region has 18 residues. Germline V gives CDR1 SGHTA, CDR2 FQGTGA. V shed 8 bases, J shed 4 bases, and the junction held 16 bases outside the gene matches. CDR3 DNA: TGTGCCAGCGCCGCTTATCCCCTAGCGGGAGCTGGCACCGGGGAGCTGTTTTTT. Protein sequence: CASAAYPLAGAGTGELFF.

The chain is built from TRBV5-6 and TRBJ2-5; perhaps TRBD2 as D (6 bases). Germline V CDR1 and CDR2: SGHDT, YYEEEE. The V end was cut by 1 base, the J end by 3 bases, with 16 bases between. CDR3 length: 16 amino acids. In DNA, the CDR3 is TGTGCCAGCAGCTTGTTTGGTAGCGGAGATAAAGAGACCCAGTACTTC. Amino acid sequence: CASSLFGSGDKETQYF.

The rearrangement uses TRBV10-2 and TRBJ1-5; tentatively, D is TRBD1 (5 bases). CDR1 and CDR2 (germline): WSHSY, SAAADI. The CDR3 is 15 amino acids. Trimming shortened V by 4 bases and J by 2 bases, and 12 bases separated the two germline ends. CDR3 in amino acids: CASSVGGGGNQPQHF. The CDR3 DNA reads TGCGCCAGCAGTGTTGGGGGAGGAGGCAATCAGCCCCAGCATTTT.

The J gene is TRBJ2-3, the V gene TRBV4-1; D not certain. The V gene's germline CDR1 is MGHRA and CDR2 YSYEKL. The CDR3 has 15 residues. Trimming pared 2 bases from V and 1 base from J, leaving 10 bases between. The DNA for the CDR3 is TGCGCCAGCAGCCAAACGCCTATGGGCACAGATACGCAGTATTTT. Protein: CASSQTPMGTDTQYF.

This clone was counted many times. Other nucleotide sequences in the sample specify the same CDR3. The chain has TRBV4-1 and TRBJ1-5; D perhaps matches TRBD1 (5 bases). The CDR3 has 14 amino acids. CDR1 and CDR2 (germline): MGHRA, YSYEKL. V shed 0 bases and J shed 4 bases, with 7 bases lying between them. The DNA of the CDR3 is TGCGCCAGCAGCCAAGAGGAGGGGAATCAGCCCCAGCATTTT. It codes for CASSQEEGNQPQHF.

Only a few counts were recorded for this clone. The gene calls are TRBV20-1 and TRBJ2-5; D is undetermined. CDR1 is DFQATT and CDR2 is SNEGSKA in the germline V gene (reference sequence). Trimming took 7 bases from V and 5 from J, leaving 11 bases between them. The length of the CDR3 is 11 residues. The CDR3 is CSVDPGETQYF. The DNA for the CDR3 is TGCAGTGTGGATCCCGGGGAGACCCAGTACTTC.

The chain's CDR3 is CASTGTSLDREQFF. In nucleotides, the CDR3 is TGTGCCAGCACAGGGACTAGCCTTGATCGTGAGCAGTTCTTC. The chain couples TRBV6-5 to TRBJ2-1; 9 bases line up with TRBD2. The CDR3 loop spans 14 amino acids. The V gene end was trimmed by 7 bases and the J gene end by 9 bases; junction bases not matched to a gene: 10. Looked up from germline, CDR1 is MNHEY and CDR2 is SVGAGI.

The chain links TRBV19 to TRBJ1-5; 8 bases are a match to TRBD1. Germline trimming cut 8 bases from V and 2 bases from J; bases unmatched to any gene: 8. The germline CDR1 and CDR2 sequences are LNHDA and SQIVND (reference sequence). The CDR3 spans 15 residues. This CDR3 is CASATGGYGNQPQHF. CDR3 coding DNA: TGTGCCAGTGCAACAGGGGGGTATGGCAATCAGCCCCAGCATTTT.

This clone turned up a few times. CDR3: CASSSRRTAYNSPLHF. Here the CDR3 DNA reads TGTGCCAGCAGTTCCCGGCGGACAGCCTATAATTCACCCCTCCACTTT. The chain links TRBV25-1 to TRBJ1-6; possibly TRBD1 for D (6 bases). Trimming left V 5 bases short and J 2 bases short, with 13 bases between. The germline V gene has CDR1 MGHDK and CDR2 SYGVNS. The CDR3 extends over 16 amino acids.